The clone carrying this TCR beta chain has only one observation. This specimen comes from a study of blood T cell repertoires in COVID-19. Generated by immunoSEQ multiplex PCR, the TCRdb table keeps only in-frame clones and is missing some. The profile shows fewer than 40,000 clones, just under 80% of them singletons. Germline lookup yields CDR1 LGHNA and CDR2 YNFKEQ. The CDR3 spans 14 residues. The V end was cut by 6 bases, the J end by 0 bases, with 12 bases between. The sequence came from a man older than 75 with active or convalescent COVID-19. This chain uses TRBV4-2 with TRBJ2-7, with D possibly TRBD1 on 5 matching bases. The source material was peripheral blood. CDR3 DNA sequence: TGTGCCAGCAGTCCCCAAGGGGACTCCTACGAGCAGTACTTC. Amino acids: CASSPQGDSYEQYF.